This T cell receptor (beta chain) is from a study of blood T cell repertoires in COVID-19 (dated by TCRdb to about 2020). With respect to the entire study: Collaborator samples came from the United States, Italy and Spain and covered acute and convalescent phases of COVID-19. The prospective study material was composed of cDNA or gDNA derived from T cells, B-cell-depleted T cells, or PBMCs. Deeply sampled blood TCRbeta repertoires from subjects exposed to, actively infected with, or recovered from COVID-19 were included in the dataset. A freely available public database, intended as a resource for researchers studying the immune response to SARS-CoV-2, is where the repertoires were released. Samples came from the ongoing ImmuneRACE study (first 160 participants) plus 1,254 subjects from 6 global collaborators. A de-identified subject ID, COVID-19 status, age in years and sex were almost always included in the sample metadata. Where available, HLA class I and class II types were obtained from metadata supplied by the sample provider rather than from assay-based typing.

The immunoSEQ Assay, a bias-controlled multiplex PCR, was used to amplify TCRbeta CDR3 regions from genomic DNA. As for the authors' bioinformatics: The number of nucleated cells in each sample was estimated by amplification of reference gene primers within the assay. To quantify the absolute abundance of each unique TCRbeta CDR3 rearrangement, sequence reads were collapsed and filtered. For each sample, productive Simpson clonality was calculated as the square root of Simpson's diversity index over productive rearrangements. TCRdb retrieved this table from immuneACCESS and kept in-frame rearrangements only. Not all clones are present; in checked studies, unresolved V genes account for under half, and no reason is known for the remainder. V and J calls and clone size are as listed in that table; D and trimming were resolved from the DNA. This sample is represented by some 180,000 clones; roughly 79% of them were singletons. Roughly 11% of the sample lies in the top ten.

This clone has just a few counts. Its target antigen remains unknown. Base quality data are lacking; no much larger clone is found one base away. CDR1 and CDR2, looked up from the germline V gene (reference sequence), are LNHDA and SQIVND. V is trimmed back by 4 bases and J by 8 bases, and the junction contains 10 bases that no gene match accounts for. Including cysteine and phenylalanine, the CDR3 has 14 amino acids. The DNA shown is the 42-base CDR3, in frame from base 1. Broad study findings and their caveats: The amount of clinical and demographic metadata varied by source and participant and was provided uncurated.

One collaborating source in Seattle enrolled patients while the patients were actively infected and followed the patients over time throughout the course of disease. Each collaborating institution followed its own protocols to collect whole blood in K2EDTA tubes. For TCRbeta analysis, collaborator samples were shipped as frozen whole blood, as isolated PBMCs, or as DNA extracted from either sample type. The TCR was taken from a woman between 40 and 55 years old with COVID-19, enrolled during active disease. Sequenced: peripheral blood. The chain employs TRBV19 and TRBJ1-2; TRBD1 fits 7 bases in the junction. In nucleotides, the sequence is TGTGCCAGTAGTAAAGGGGGCCTCAGGAACGGCTACACCTTC. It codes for CASSKGGLRNGYTF.